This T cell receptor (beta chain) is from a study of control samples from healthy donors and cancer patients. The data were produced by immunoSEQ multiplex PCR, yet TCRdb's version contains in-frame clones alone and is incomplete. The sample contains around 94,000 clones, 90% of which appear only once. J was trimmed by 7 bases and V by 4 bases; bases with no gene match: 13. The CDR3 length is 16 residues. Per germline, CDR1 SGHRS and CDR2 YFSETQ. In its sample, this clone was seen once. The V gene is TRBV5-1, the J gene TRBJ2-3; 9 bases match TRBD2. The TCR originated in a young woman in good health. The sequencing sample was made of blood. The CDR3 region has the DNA TGCGCCAGCAGCCCGGACAGCGGGGGGTTTGTTAATACGCAGTATTTT. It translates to CASSPDSGGFVNTQYF.